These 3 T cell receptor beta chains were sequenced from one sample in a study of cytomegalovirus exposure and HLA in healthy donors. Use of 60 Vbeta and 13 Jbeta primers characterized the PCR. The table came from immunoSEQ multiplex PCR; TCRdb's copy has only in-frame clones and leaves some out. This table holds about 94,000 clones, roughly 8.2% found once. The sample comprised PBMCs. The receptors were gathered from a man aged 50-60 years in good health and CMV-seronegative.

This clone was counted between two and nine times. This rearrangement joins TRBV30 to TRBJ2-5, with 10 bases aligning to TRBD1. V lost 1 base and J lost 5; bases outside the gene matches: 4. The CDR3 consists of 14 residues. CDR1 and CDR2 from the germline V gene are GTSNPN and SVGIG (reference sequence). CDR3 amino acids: CAWSADRGRETQYF. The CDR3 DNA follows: TGTGCCTGGAGTGCCGACAGGGGGCGGGAGACCCAGTACTTC.

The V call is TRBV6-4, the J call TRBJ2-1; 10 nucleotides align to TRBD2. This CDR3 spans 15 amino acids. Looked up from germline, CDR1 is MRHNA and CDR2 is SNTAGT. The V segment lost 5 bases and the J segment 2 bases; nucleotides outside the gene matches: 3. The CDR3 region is CASSLLAGPYNEQFF. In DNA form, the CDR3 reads TGTGCCAGCAGTTTACTAGCGGGACCCTACAATGAGCAGTTCTTC.

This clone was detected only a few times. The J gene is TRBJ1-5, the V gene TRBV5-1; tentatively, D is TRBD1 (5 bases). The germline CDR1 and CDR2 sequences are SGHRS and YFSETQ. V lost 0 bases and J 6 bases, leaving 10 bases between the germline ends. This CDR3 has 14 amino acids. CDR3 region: CASSLAGGAQPQHF. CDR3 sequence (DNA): TGCGCCAGCAGCTTGGCCGGCGGGGCTCAGCCCCAGCATTTT. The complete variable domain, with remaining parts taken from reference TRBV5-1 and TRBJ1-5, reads KAGVTQTPRYLIKTRGQQVTLSCSPISGHRSVSWYQQTPGQGLQFLFEYFSETQRNKGNFPGRFSGRQFSNSRSEMNVSTLELGDSALYLCASSLAGGAQPQHFGDGTRLSIL.